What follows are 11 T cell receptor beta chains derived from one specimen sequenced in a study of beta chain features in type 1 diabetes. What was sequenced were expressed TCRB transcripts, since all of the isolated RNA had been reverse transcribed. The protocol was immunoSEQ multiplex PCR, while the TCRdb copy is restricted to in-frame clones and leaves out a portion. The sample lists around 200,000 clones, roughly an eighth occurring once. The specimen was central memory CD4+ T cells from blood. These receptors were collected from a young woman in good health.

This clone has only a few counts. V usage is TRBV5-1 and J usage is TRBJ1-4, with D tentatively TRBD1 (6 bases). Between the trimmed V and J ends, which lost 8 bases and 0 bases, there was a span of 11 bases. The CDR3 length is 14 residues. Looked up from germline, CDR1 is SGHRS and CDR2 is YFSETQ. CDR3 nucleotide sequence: TGCGCCAGTACGACAGGATCAACTAATGAAAAACTGTTTTTT. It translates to CASTTGSTNEKLFF.

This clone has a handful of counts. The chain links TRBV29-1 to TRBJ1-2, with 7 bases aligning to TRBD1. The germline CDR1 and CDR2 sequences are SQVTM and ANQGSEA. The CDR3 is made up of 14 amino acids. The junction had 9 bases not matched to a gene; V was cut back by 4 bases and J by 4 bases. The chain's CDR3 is CSVVPGQLTYGYTF. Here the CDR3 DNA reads TGCAGCGTTGTCCCGGGACAGCTCACCTATGGCTACACCTTC.

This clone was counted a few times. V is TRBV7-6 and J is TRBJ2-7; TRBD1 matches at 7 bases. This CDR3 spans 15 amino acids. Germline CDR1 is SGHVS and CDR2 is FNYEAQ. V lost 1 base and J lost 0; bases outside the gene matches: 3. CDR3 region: CASSLDRGVSYEQYF. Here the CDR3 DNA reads TGTGCCAGCAGCTTAGACAGGGGAGTCTCCTACGAGCAGTACTTC.

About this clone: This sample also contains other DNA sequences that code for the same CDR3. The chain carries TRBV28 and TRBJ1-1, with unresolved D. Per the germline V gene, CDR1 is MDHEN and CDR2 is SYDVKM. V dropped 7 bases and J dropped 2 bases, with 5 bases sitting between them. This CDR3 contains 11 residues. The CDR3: CASIVNTEAFF. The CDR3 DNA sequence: TGTGCCAGCATTGTAAACACTGAAGCTTTCTTT. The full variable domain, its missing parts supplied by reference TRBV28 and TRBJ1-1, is DVKVTQSSRYLVKRTGEKVFLECVQDMDHENMFWYRQDPGLGLRLIYFSYDVKMKEKGDIPEGYSVSREKKERFSLILESASTNQTSMYLCASIVNTEAFFGQGTRLTVV.

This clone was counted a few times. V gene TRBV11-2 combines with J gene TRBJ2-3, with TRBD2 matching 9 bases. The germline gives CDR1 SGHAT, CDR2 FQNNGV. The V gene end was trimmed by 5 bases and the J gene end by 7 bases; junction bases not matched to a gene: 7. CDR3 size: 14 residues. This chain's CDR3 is CASSAGGLQNTQYF. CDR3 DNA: TGTGCCAGCAGCGCGGGAGGGCTTCAAAATACGCAGTATTTT. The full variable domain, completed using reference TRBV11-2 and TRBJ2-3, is EAGVAQSPRYKIIEKRQSVAFWCNPISGHATLYWYQQILGQGPKLLIQFQNNGVVDDSQLPKDRFSAERLKGVDSTLKIQPAKLEDSAVYLCASSAGGLQNTQYFGPGTRLTVL.

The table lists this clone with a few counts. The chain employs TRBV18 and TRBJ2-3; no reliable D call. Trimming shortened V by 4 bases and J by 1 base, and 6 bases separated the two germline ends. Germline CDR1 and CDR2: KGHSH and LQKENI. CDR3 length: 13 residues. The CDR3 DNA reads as TGTGCCAGCTCACGGTTAGGCACAGATACGCAGTATTTT. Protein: CASSRLGTDTQYF.

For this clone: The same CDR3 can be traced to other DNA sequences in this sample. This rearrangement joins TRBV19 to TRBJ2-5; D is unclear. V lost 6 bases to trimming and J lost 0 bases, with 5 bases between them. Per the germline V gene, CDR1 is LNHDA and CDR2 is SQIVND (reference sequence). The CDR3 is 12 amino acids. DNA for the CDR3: TGTGCCAGTAGCTTCGACCAAGAGACCCAGTACTTC. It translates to CASSFDQETQYF.

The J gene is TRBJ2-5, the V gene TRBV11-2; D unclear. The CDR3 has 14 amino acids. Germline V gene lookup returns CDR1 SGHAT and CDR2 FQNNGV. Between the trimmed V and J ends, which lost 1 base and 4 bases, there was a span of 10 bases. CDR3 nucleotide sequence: TGTGCCAGCAGCTTAGTCGGTAGCACAGAGACCCAGTACTTC. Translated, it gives CASSLVGSTETQYF.

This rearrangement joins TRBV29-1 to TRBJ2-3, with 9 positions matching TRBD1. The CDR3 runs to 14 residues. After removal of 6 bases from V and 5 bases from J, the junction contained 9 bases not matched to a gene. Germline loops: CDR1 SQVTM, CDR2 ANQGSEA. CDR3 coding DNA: TGCAGCGTCCCGGGACAGGGAAAAGGAGATACGCAGTATTTT. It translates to CSVPGQGKGDTQYF.

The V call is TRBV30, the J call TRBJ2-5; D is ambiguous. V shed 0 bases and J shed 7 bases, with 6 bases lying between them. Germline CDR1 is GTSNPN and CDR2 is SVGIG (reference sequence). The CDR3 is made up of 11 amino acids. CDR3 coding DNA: TGTGCCTGGAGTGTACCCAGGACCCAGTACTTC. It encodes CAWSVPRTQYF.

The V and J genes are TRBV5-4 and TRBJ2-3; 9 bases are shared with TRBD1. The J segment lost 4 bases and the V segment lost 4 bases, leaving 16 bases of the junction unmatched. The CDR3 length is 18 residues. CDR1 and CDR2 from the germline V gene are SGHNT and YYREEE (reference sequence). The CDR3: CASSPSTDLRQGADTQYF. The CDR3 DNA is TGTGCCAGCAGCCCCAGCACCGATCTTCGACAGGGGGCAGATACGCAGTATTTT. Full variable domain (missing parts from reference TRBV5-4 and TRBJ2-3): ETGVTQSPTHLIKTRGQQVTLRCSSQSGHNTVSWYQQALGQGPQFIFQYYREEENGRGNFPPRFSGLQFPNYSSELNVNALELDDSALYLCASSPSTDLRQGADTQYFGPGTRLTVL.